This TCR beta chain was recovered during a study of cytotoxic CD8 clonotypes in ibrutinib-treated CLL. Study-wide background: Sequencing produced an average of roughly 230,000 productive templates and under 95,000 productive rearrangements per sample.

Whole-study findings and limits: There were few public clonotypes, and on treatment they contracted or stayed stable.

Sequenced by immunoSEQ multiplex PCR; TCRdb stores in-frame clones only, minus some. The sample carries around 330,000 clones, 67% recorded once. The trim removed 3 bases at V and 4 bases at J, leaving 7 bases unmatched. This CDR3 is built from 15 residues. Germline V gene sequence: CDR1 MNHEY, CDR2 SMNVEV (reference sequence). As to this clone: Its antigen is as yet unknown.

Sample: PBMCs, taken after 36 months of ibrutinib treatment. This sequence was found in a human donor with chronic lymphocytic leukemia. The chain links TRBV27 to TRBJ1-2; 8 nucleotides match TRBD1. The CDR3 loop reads CASSFGPDRAYGYTF. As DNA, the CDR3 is TGTGCCAGCAGTTTCGGTCCGGACAGGGCCTATGGCTACACCTTC.